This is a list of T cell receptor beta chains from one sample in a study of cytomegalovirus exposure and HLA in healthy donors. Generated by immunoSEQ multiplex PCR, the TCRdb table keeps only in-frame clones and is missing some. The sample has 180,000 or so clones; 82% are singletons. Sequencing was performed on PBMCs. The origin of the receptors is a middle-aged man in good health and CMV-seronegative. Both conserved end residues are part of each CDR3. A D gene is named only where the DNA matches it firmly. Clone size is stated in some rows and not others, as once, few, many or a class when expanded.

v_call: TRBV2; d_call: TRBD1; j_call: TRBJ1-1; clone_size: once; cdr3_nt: TGTGCCAGCAGTGAAGACAGGGGGCTCACTGAAGCTTTCTTT; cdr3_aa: CASSEDRGLTEAFF
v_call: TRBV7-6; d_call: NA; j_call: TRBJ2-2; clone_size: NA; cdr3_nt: TGTGCCAGCAGCTTCGGGGGAGCCTTCACCGGGGAGCTGTTTTTT; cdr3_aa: CASSFGGAFTGELFF
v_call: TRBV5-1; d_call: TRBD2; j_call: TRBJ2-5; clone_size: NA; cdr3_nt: TGCGCCAGCAGTCCCAACGCGGGGGTCCAAGAGACCCAGTACTTC; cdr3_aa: CASSPNAGVQETQYF
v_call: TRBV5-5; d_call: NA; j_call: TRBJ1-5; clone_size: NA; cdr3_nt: TGTGCCAGCAGCTCGGGGACAATTAATCAGCCCCAGCATTTT; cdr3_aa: CASSSGTINQPQHF
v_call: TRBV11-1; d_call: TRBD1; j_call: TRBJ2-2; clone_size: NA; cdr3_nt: TGTGCCAGCAGAGGACAGGACAACACCGGGGAGCTGTTTTTT; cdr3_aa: CASRGQDNTGELFF
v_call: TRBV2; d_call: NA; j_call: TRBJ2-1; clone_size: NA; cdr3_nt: TGTGCCAGCAGTCCCGGGGTCTCCTACAATGAGCAGTTCTTC; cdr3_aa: CASSPGVSYNEQFF
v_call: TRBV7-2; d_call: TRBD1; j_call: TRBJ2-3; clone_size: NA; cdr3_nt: TGTGCCAGCAGCTTAGACAGGGGGTTGGTGGATACGCAGTATTTT; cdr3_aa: CASSLDRGLVDTQYF
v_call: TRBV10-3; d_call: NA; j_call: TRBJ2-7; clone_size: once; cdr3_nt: TGTGCCATCAGTGGATCCGGGACATTGAACGAGCAGTACTTC; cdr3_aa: CAISGSGTLNEQYF
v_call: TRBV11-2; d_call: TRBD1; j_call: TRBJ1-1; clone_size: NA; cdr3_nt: TGTGCCAGCAGCTGGACAGGGGGTAACACTGAAGCTTTCTTT; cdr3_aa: CASSWTGGNTEAFF
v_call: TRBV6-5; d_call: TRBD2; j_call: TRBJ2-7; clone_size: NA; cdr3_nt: TGTGCCAGCAGTTACCAAAGCGGGAGTACCTACGAGCAGTACTTC; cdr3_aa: CASSYQSGSTYEQYF
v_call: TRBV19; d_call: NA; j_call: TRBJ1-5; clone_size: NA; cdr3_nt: TGTGCCAGTAGTATAGCAGGGGTACGAAATCAGCCCCAGCATTTT; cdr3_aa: CASSIAGVRNQPQHF
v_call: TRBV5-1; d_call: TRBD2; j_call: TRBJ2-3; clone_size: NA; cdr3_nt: TGCGCCAGCAGCTTGCCGGGACTAGCGGTATCAGATACGCAGTATTTT; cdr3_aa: CASSLPGLAVSDTQYF
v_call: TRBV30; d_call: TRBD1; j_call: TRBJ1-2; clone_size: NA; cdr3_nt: TGTGCCTGGAGTCGGACAGGGGCCTATGGCTACACCTTC; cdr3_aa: CAWSRTGAYGYTF
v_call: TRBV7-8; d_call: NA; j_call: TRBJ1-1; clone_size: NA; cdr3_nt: TGTGCCAGCAGCTTCAGGGAGAACACTGAAGCTTTCTTT; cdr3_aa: CASSFRENTEAFF
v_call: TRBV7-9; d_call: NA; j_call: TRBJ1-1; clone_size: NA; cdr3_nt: TGTGCCAGCAGCCCCGACATACACACTGAAGCTTTCTTT; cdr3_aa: CASSPDIHTEAFF
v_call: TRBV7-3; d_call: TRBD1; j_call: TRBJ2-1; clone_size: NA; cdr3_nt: TGTGCCAGCAGCATCGGACAGGGCCTGACCTACAATGAGCAGTTCTTC; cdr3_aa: CASSIGQGLTYNEQFF